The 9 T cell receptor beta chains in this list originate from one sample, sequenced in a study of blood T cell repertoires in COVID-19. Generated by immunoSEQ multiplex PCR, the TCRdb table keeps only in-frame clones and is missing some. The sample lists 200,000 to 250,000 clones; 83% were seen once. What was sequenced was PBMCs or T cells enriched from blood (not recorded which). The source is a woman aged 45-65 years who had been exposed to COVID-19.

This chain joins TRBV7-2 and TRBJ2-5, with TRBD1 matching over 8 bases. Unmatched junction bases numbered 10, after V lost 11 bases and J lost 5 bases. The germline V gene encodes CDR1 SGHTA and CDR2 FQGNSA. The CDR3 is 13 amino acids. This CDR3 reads CAYDPGGEETQYF. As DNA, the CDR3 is TGTGCCTATGACCCAGGGGGCGAGGAGACCCAGTACTTC.

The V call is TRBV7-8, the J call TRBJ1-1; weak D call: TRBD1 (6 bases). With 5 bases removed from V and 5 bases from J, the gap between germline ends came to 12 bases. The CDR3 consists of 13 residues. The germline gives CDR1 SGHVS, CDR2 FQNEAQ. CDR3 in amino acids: CASSLGQRTEAFF. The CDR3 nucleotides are TGTGCCAGCAGCCTTGGACAGCGAACTGAAGCTTTCTTT.

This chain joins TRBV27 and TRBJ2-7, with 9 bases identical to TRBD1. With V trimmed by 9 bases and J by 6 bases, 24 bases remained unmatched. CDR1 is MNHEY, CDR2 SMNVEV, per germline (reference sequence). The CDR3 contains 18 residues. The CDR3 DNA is TGTGCCAGTCCTCCGGGACAGGGACAAAACCAAGAGAAGGGCGAGCAGTACTTC. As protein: CASPPGQGQNQEKGEQYF.

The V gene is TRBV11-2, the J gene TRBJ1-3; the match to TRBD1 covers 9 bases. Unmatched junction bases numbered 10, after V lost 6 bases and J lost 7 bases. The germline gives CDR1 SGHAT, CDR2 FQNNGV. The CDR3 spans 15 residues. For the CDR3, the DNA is TGTGCCAGCAGTCCACTCCGGGACAGGGAGAACACCATATATTTT. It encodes CASSPLRDRENTIYF.

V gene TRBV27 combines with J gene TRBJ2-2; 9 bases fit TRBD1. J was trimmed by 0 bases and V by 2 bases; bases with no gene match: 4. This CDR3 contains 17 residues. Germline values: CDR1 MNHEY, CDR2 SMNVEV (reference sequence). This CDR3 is CASSLRGQGSNTGELFF. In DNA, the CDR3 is TGTGCCAGCAGTTTAAGGGGACAGGGTTCGAACACCGGGGAGCTGTTTTTT.

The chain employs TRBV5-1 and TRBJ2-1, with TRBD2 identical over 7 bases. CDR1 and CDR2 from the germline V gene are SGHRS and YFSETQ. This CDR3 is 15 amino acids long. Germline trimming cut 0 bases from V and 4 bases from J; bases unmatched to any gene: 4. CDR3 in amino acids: CASSLGLAVYNEQFF. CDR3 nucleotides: TGCGCCAGCAGCTTGGGTCTAGCGGTATACAATGAGCAGTTCTTC.

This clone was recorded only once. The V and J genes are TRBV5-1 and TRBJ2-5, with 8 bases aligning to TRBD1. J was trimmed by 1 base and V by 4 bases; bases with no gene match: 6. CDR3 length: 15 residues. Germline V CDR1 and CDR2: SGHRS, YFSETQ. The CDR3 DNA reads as TGCGCCAGCAGCGCCGGGACAGGATTCCAAGAGACCCAGTACTTC. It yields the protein CASSAGTGFQETQYF. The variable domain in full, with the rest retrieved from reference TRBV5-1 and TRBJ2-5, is KAGVTQTPRYLIKTRGQQVTLSCSPISGHRSVSWYQQTPGQGLQFLFEYFSETQRNKGNFPGRFSGRQFSNSRSEMNVSTLELGDSALYLCASSAGTGFQETQYFGPGTRLLVL.

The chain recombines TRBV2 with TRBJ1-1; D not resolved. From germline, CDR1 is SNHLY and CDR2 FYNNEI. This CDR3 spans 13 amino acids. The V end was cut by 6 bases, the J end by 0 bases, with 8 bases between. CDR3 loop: CASSPEVNTEAFF. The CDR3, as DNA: TGTGCCAGCAGCCCTGAGGTGAACACTGAAGCTTTCTTT.

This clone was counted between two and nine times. CDR3 in amino acids: CASSYKQNYEQYF. The DNA for the CDR3 is TGTGCCAGCAGTTATAAACAAAACTACGAGCAGTACTTC. J is TRBJ2-7 and V is TRBV6-2 or TRBV6-3; D call uncertain. This CDR3 is built from 13 residues. Germline CDR1 reads MNHEY; CDR2 reads SVGEGT. Trimming took off 3 bases at V and 3 bases at J, with 9 bases between the two ends.